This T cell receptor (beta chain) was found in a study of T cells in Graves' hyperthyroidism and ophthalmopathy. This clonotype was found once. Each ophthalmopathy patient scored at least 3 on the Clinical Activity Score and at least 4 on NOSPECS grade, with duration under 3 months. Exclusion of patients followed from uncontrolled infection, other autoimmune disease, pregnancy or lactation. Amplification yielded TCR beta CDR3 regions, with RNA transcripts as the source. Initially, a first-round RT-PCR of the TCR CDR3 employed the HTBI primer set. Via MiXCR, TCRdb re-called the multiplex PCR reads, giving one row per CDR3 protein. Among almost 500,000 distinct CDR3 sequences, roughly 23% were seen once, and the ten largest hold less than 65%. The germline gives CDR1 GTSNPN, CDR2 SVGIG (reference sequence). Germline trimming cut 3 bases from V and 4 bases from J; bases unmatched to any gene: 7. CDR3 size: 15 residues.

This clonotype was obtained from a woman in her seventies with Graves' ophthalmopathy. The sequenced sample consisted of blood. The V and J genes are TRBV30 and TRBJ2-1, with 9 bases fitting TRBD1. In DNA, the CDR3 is TGTGCCTGGAGAACCGGGACAGGGCGGTACAATGAGCAGTTCTTC. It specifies CAWRTGTGRYNEQFF.